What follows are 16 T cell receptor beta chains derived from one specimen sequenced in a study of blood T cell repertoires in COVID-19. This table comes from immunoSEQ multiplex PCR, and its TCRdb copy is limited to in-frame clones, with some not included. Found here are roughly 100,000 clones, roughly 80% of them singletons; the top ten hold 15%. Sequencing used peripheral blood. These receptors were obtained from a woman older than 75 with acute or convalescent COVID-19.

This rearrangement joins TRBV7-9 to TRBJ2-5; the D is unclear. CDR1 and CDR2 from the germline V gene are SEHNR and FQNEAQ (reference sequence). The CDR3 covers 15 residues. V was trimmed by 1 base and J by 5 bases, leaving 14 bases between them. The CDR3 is CASSLGLALWETQYF. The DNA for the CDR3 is TGTGCCAGCAGCTTAGGGTTGGCTTTGTGGGAGACCCAGTACTTC. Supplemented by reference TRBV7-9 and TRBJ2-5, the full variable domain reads DTGVSQNPRHKITKRGQNVTFRCDPISEHNRLYWYRQTLGQGPEFLTYFQNEAQLEKSRLLSDRFSAERPKGSFSTLEIQRTEQGDSAMYLCASSLGLALWETQYFGPGTRLLVL.

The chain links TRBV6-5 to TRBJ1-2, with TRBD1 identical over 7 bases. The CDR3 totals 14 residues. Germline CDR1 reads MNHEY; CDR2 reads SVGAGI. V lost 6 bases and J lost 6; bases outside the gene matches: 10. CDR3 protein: CASRGTGEADGYTF. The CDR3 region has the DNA TGTGCCAGCAGGGGAACAGGGGAGGCGGATGGCTACACCTTC.

The CDR3 DNA is TGTGCCAGCAGCCGGGTAGGCGGGAGGGCGGGAGAGCAGTACTTC. Amino acids: CASSRVGGRAGEQYF. J is TRBJ2-7 and V is TRBV5-4; 9 bases fit TRBD2. Germline CDR1 is SGHNT and CDR2 is YYREEE (reference sequence). Losses at the gene ends were 4 bases for V and 7 bases for J; bases not matched to a gene: 12. This CDR3 region has 15 residues. Full variable domain (missing parts from reference TRBV5-4 and TRBJ2-7): ETGVTQSPTHLIKTRGQQVTLRCSSQSGHNTVSWYQQALGQGPQFIFQYYREEENGRGNFPPRFSGLQFPNYSSELNVNALELDDSALYLCASSRVGGRAGEQYFGPGTRLTVT.

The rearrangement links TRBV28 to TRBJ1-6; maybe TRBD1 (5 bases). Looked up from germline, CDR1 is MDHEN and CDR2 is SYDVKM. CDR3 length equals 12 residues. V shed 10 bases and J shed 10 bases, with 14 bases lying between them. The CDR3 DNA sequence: TGTGCCACTTGGGGGAGGACCTCACCCCTCCACTTT. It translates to CATWGRTSPLHF.

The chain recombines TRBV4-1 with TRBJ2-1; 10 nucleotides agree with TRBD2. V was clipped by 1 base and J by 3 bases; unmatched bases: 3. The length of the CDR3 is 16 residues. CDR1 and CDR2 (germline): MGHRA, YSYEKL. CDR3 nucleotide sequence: TGCGCCAGCAGCCAAGTCAGCGGGAGGGTCTACAATGAGCAGTTCTTC. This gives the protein CASSQVSGRVYNEQFF.

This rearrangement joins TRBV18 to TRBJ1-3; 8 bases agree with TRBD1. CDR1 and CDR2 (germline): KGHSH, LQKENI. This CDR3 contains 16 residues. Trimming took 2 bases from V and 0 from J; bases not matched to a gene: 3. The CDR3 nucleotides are TGTGCCAGCTCACCATACAGGGGGGACTCTGGAAACACCATATATTTT. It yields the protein CASSPYRGDSGNTIYF.

The CDR3 is CASSYGQGRGEQYV. CDR3 DNA sequence: TGTGCCAGCAGTTACGGACAGGGTCGGGGCGAGCAGTACGTC. The rearrangement links TRBV6-6 to TRBJ2-7, with TRBD1 matching over 8 bases. This CDR3 region has 14 residues. From germline, CDR1 is MNHNY and CDR2 SVGAGI (reference sequence). The junction had 6 bases not matched to a gene; V was cut back by 2 bases and J by 6 bases.

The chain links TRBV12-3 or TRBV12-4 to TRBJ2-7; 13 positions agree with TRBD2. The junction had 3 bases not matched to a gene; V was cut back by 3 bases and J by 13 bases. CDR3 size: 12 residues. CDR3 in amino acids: CASSFGLAGEYF. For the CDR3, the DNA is TGTGCCAGCAGTTTTGGACTAGCGGGAGAATACTTC.

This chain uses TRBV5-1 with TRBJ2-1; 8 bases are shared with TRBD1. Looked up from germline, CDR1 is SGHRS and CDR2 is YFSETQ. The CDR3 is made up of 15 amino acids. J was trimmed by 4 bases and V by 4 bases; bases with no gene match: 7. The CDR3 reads CASSNPGGAYNEQFF. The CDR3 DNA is TGCGCCAGCAGCAACCCAGGGGGCGCATACAATGAGCAGTTCTTC.

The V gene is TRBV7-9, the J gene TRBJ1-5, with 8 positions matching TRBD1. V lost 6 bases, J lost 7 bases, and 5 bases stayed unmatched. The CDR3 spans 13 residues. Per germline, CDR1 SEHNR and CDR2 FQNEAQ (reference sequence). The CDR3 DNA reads TGTGCCAGCAGTGGACAGGGACCCCAGCCCCAGCATTTT. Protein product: CASSGQGPQPQHF.

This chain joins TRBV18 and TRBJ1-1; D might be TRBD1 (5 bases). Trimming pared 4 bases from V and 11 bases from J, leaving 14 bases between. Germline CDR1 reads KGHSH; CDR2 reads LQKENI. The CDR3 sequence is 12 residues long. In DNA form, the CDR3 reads TGTGCCAGCTCACTCTCACAGGATGGGGCTTTCTTT. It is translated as CASSLSQDGAFF.

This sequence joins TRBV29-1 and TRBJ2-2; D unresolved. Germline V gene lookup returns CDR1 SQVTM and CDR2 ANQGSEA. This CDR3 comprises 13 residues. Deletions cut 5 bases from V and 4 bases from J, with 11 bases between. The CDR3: CSVMRAFTGELFF. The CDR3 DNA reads TGCAGCGTTATGAGAGCGTTCACCGGGGAGCTGTTTTTT.

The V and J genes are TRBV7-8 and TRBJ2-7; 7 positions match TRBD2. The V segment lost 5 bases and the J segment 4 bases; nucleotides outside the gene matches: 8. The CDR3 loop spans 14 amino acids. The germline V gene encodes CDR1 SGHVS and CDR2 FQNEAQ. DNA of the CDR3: TGTGCCAGCAGCGGAAGGACTAGAGGGTACGAGCAGTACTTC. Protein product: CASSGRTRGYEQYF.

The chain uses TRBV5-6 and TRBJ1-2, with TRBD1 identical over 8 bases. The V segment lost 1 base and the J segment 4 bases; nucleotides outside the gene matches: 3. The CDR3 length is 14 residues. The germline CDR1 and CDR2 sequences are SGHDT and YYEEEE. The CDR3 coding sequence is TGTGCCAGCAGCTTGACCGGGACAGGCTATGGCTACACCTTC. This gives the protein CASSLTGTGYGYTF.

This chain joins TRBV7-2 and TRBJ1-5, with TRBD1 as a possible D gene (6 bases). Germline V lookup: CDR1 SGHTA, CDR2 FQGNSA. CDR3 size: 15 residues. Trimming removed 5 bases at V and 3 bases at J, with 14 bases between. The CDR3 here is CASSPSQGNNQPQHF. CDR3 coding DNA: TGTGCCAGCAGCCCCTCGCAGGGGAACAATCAGCCCCAGCATTTT. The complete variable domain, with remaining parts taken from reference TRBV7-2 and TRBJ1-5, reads GAGVSQSPSNKVTEKGKDVELRCDPISGHTALYWYRQSLGQGLEFLIYFQGNSAPDKSGLPSDRFSAERTGGSVSTLTIQRTQQEDSAVYLCASSPSQGNNQPQHFGDGTRLSIL.

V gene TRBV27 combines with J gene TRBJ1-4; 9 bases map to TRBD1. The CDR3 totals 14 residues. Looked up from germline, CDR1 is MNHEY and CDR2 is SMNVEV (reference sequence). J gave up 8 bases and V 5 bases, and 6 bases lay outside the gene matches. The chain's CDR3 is CASSRQGGGEKLFF. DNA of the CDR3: TGTGCCAGCAGTCGACAGGGGGGAGGCGAAAAACTGTTTTTT.